The rows below give T cell receptor beta chains drawn from one sample of a study of T cells after yellow fever vaccination. TCRdb redid the calling of the 5' RACE reads with MiXCR, one entry per CDR3 protein. The repertoire holds over 150,000 distinct CDR3 sequences, with less than 9% as singletons. The material sequenced was CD4+ T cells sorted from PBMCs, taken around 5 days after the first yellow fever vaccination. These receptor sequences come from a man aged 18 to 30 who received the YFV17D yellow fever vaccine. The CDR3 runs from the conserved cysteine through the conserved F or W. The order of the fields is J gene, V gene, D gene, clone size, CDR3 protein, CDR3 DNA. A D gene is named only where the DNA matches it firmly. Size tells how often a clone was seen (once, few, many) or the class of an expanded clone, and some rows leave it out.

j_gene: TRBJ2-1; v_gene: TRBV5-1; d_gene: -; abundance: many; CDR3aa: CASSFRDSYNEQFF; CDR3nt: TGCGCCAGCAGCTTCCGGGATTCCTACAATGAGCAGTTCTTC
j_gene: TRBJ1-1; v_gene: TRBV29-1; d_gene: TRBD1; abundance: few; CDR3aa: CSAGDRAIAEAFF; CDR3nt: TGCAGCGCCGGGGACAGGGCTATTGCTGAAGCTTTCTTT
j_gene: TRBJ2-3; v_gene: TRBV29-1; d_gene: -; abundance: many; CDR3aa: CSVGTSTDTQYF; CDR3nt: TGCAGCGTGGGGACTAGCACAGATACGCAGTATTTT
j_gene: TRBJ1-1; v_gene: TRBV9; d_gene: -; abundance: -; CDR3aa: CASSTQQGPGTEAFF; CDR3nt: TGTGCCAGCAGCACCCAACAGGGCCCGGGGACTGAAGCTTTCTTT
j_gene: TRBJ2-1; v_gene: TRBV6-5; d_gene: -; abundance: many; CDR3aa: CASSYSGTGHPVQFF; CDR3nt: TGTGCCAGCAGTTACTCGGGTACAGGGCATCCCGTGCAGTTCTTC
j_gene: TRBJ2-5; v_gene: TRBV6-1; d_gene: TRBD2; abundance: few; CDR3aa: CASYSSGGAETQYF; CDR3nt: TGTGCCAGCTATTCTAGCGGGGGGGCAGAGACCCAGTACTTC
j_gene: TRBJ2-5; v_gene: TRBV5-5; d_gene: -; abundance: few; CDR3aa: CASSVPQETQYF; CDR3nt: TGTGCCAGCAGCGTCCCCCAAGAGACCCAGTACTTC
j_gene: TRBJ2-5; v_gene: TRBV6-2/TRBV6-3; d_gene: TRBD2; abundance: -; CDR3aa: CASNAGTSGGQETQYF; CDR3nt: TGTGCCAGCAACGCCGGGACTAGCGGGGGCCAAGAGACCCAGTACTTC
j_gene: TRBJ2-3; v_gene: TRBV9; d_gene: -; abundance: few; CDR3aa: CASSVDGGPSTDTQYF; CDR3nt: TGTGCCAGCAGCGTAGACGGGGGGCCTAGCACAGATACGCAGTATTTT
j_gene: TRBJ1-2; v_gene: TRBV7-2; d_gene: -; abundance: many; CDR3aa: CASSLNRANYGYTF; CDR3nt: TGTGCCAGCAGCTTGAACAGAGCTAACTATGGCTACACCTTC
j_gene: TRBJ1-5; v_gene: TRBV7-9; d_gene: -; abundance: -; CDR3aa: CASSLGAGARQPQHF; CDR3nt: TGTGCCAGCAGCTTAGGTGCCGGGGCAAGGCAGCCCCAGCATTTT
j_gene: TRBJ1-2; v_gene: TRBV12-3/TRBV12-4; d_gene: -; abundance: many; CDR3aa: CASSSSTGPHHGYTF; CDR3nt: TGTGCCAGCAGTTCTTCTACGGGCCCTCACCATGGCTACACCTTC
j_gene: TRBJ1-5; v_gene: TRBV4-3; d_gene: -; abundance: many; CDR3aa: CASSQDASGEGAPQHF; CDR3nt: TGCGCCAGCAGCCAAGATGCGAGCGGGGAAGGTGCGCCCCAGCATTTT
j_gene: TRBJ2-1; v_gene: TRBV12-3/TRBV12-4; d_gene: -; abundance: few; CDR3aa: CASTPGLAFNEQFF; CDR3nt: TGTGCCAGCACCCCGGGGCTAGCCTTCAATGAGCAGTTCTTC
j_gene: TRBJ2-7; v_gene: TRBV6-1; d_gene: TRBD2; abundance: -; CDR3aa: CASSPRSGGLSYEQYF; CDR3nt: TGTGCCAGCAGTCCCCGAAGCGGGGGCCTCTCCTACGAGCAGTACTTC
j_gene: TRBJ1-5; v_gene: TRBV12-3/TRBV12-4; d_gene: TRBD1; abundance: many; CDR3aa: CASSNSPPNRGNQPQHF; CDR3nt: TGTGCCAGCAGTAACTCTCCACCAAACAGGGGGAATCAGCCCCAGCATTTT
j_gene: TRBJ2-5; v_gene: TRBV20-1; d_gene: -; abundance: many; CDR3aa: CSASSRAETQYF; CDR3nt: TGCAGTGCTAGTTCCAGGGCGGAGACCCAGTACTTC
j_gene: TRBJ2-3; v_gene: TRBV19; d_gene: TRBD2; abundance: few; CDR3aa: CASSIVGGASSSTDTQYF; CDR3nt: TGTGCCAGTAGTATAGTCGGGGGGGCCTCCTCTAGCACAGATACGCAGTATTTT
j_gene: TRBJ2-1; v_gene: TRBV20-1; d_gene: TRBD2; abundance: few; CDR3aa: CSATGGLREQFF; CDR3nt: TGCAGTGCCACGGGGGGGCTCAGGGAGCAGTTCTTC
j_gene: TRBJ2-3; v_gene: TRBV20-1; d_gene: -; abundance: -; CDR3aa: CSASPRTDTQYF; CDR3nt: TGCAGTGCCAGTCCCCGGACAGATACGCAGTATTTT